This T cell receptor (beta chain) was observed in a study of blood T cell repertoires in COVID-19. Study summary: The origin of the acute and convalescent COVID-19 samples was the United States, Italy and Spain. The cDNA or gDNA used as material had been derived from T cells, B-cell-depleted T cells, or PBMCs.

Original handling: The authors estimated nucleated cell counts from reference gene primer amplification. Only in-frame clones appear in the TCRdb table, and some are missing; sequencing was by immunoSEQ multiplex PCR. That table furnishes V, J and clone size, whereas the DNA furnished D and trimming. In the table there are over 100,000 clones, roughly 85% of which are singletons. The sequenced sample consisted of peripheral blood. The TCR sequence derives from a man aged 40-50 years with acute or convalescent COVID-19.

The CDR3 region is CASSSPRQGDNEKLFF. As DNA, the CDR3 is TGTGCCAGCAGCTCCCCCCGACAGGGGGATAATGAAAAACTGTTTTTT. This chain links TRBV11-3 with TRBJ1-4, with 9 positions matching TRBD1. This CDR3 contains 16 residues. Germline trimming cut 4 bases from V and 4 bases from J; bases unmatched to any gene: 7. In germline, CDR1 is SGHNT, CDR2 YENEEA. The whole variable domain, remainder taken from reference TRBV11-3 and TRBJ1-4, is EAGVVQSPRYKIIEKKQPVAFWCNPISGHNTLYWYLQNLGQGPELLIRYENEEAVDDSQLPKDRFSAERLKGVDSTLKIQPAELGDSAVYLCASSSPRQGDNEKLFFGSGTQLSVL.